This T cell receptor (beta chain) was observed in a study of blood T cells in healthy people across ages. Combining a sample-barcoded 5' primer with a J-beta primer mix, a second PCR ran for roughly 7 to 12 cycles. Each cDNA molecule was tagged by a template-switch adaptor with 12 random nucleotides. TCRdb independently ran MiXCR on the 5' RACE reads; one entry per CDR3 protein. This sample has about 290,000 distinct CDR3 sequences, with about 25% found just once. A remark on this clonotype: Its antigen is undetermined.

This CDR3 spans 13 amino acids. Germline V lookup: CDR1 SGDLS, CDR2 YYNGEE. The V gene lost 0 bases and the J gene lost 5 bases, with 6 bases spanning the gap. Study-wide results and caveats: It was the long-lived donors that had more naive CD4+ cells and higher diversity than aged donors. Since the PBMCs were unsorted, naive and antigen-experienced cells could not be conclusively compared.

Per-sample PBMC isolation yielded at least 6.5 million cells. The sequenced sample was blood. This rearrangement joins TRBV9 to TRBJ2-1; no firm D call. The origin of this receptor is a woman in her sixties or seventies in good health. The CDR3 region is CASSVAGHNEQFF. The CDR3 DNA reads as TGTGCCAGCAGCGTAGCCGGACACAATGAGCAGTTCTTC.